This T cell receptor beta chain was recovered during a study of shared clonotypes between healthy human individuals. Donors were healthy HIV-negative adults without recent acute infections or vaccinations. Profiling relied on immunoSEQ multiplex PCR, and the TCRdb table lists in-frame clones only, not all of them. Of about 1.5 million clones listed, around 98% are singletons. The CDR3 consists of 15 residues. Trimming took off 5 bases at V and 7 bases at J, with 18 bases between the two ends. Germline V gene lookup returns CDR1 LNHNV and CDR2 YYDKDF (reference sequence). The sample consisted of naive CD4+ T cells sorted from blood. Subset here: CD45RA+ positively selected. The chain employs TRBV15 and TRBJ1-5, with D perhaps TRBD1 (5 bases). The TCR was taken from a man younger than 45 in good health. Written as DNA, the CDR3 is TGTGCCACCAGCCGCGGGACGGAGGAGGTCCAGCCCCAGCATTTT. Its translation is CATSRGTEEVQPQHF. Based on the CDR3 plus reference TRBV15 and TRBJ1-5, the full variable domain is DAMVIQNPRYQVTQFGKPVTLSCSQTLNHNVMYWYQQKSSQAPKLLFHYYDKDFNNEADTPDNFQSRRPNTSFCFLDIRSPGLGDTAMYLCATSRGTEEVQPQHFGDGTRLSIL.